This is a list of T cell receptor beta chains from one sample in a study of blood T cell repertoires in COVID-19. Sequenced by immunoSEQ multiplex PCR; TCRdb stores in-frame clones only, minus some. The sample holds some 100,000 clones, 70% to 90% seen once. The specimen was PBMCs or T cells enriched from blood (not recorded which). The receptors come from a woman between 45 and 65 years old who had recovered from COVID-19. Both conserved end residues are part of each CDR3. Fields, in order: CDR3 protein, CDR3 DNA, clone size, V gene, D gene, J gene. The D gene is left open where the match is weak. Some rows have no size entry. The others give once, few or many, or a class for an expanded clone.

CDR3: CASSPSGQPTGELFF
DNA: TGTGCCAGCAGCCCGTCGGGACAACCCACCGGGGAGCTGTTTTTT
size: few
V: TRBV9
D: NA
J: TRBJ2-2

CDR3: CASRIRGTYGEAFF
DNA: TGTGCCAGCAGGATCAGGGGGACTTACGGTGAAGCTTTCTTT
size: few
V: TRBV6-5
D: TRBD1
J: TRBJ1-1

CDR3: CASNLAGGYEQYF
DNA: TGTGCCAGCAACCTAGCGGGGGGCTACGAGCAGTACTTC
size: NA
V: TRBV6-5
D: TRBD2
J: TRBJ2-7

CDR3: CASRVQGSQGYTF
DNA: TGTGCCAGCAGGGTTCAGGGGTCTCAGGGCTACACCTTC
size: NA
V: TRBV2
D: NA
J: TRBJ1-2

CDR3: CASDTSQGNTDTQYF
DNA: TGTGCCAGCGACACGAGCCAAGGAAACACAGATACGCAGTATTTT
size: NA
V: TRBV5-6
D: NA
J: TRBJ2-3

CDR3: CASSQPGRGYGYTF
DNA: TGCGCCAGCAGCCAACCTGGACGGGGCTATGGCTACACCTTC
size: NA
V: TRBV4-1
D: NA
J: TRBJ1-2

CDR3: CASSDPGLAGGPESYEQYF
DNA: TGTGCCAGCAGCGATCCGGGACTAGCGGGAGGGCCTGAGTCCTACGAGCAGTACTTC
size: NA
V: TRBV5-4
D: TRBD2
J: TRBJ2-7

CDR3: CASAGQGGFYEQYF
DNA: TGTGCCAGCGCGGGACAGGGAGGTTTTTACGAGCAGTACTTC
size: NA
V: TRBV2
D: TRBD1
J: TRBJ2-7

CDR3: CATSETLSRRGDQETQYF
DNA: TGTGCCACCAGTGAAACCCTCTCAAGGCGGGGGGACCAAGAGACCCAGTACTTC
size: NA
V: TRBV24-1
D: TRBD2
J: TRBJ2-5

CDR3: CASSPGTSVYGYTF
DNA: TGTGCCAGTAGTCCTGGGACTTCCGTCTATGGCTACACCTTC
size: NA
V: TRBV19
D: NA
J: TRBJ1-2

CDR3: CASSLGSGFSTDTQYF
DNA: TGTGCCAGCAGTTTAGGTTCAGGTTTTAGCACAGATACGCAGTATTTT
size: NA
V: TRBV27
D: NA
J: TRBJ2-3

CDR3: CASSAYTDTYEQYF
DNA: TGTGCCAGCAGCGCCTATACTGACACCTACGAGCAGTACTTC
size: NA
V: TRBV9
D: NA
J: TRBJ2-7

CDR3: CAWARGLNEKLFF
DNA: TGTGCCTGGGCGAGGGGGCTTAATGAAAAACTGTTTTTT
size: NA
V: TRBV30
D: TRBD1
J: TRBJ1-4

CDR3: CASSLGGSGAYEQYF
DNA: TGCGCCAGCAGCCTCGGGGGTTCTGGGGCTTACGAGCAGTACTTC
size: NA
V: TRBV4-1
D: NA
J: TRBJ2-7

CDR3: CASSPLGAAYNEQFF
DNA: TGTGCCAGCAGTCCACTGGGAGCGGCCTACAATGAGCAGTTCTTC
size: once
V: TRBV2
D: NA
J: TRBJ2-1

CDR3: CASRRLAGGVNEQYF
DNA: TGTGCCAGCAGAAGACTAGCGGGGGGCGTCAACGAGCAGTACTTC
size: few
V: TRBV6-5
D: TRBD2
J: TRBJ2-7

CDR3: CASSYGQGKGINTEAFF
DNA: TGCGCCAGCAGCTACGGACAGGGGAAAGGTATAAACACTGAAGCTTTCTTT
size: NA
V: TRBV5-1
D: TRBD1
J: TRBJ1-1

CDR3: CASSPVRVNEQFF
DNA: TGTGCCAGCTCACCTGTAAGAGTCAATGAGCAGTTCTTC
size: NA
V: TRBV18
D: NA
J: TRBJ2-1

CDR3: CASSEAPSRGYEKLFF
DNA: TGTGCCAGCAGTGAAGCCCCCAGCAGGGGGTATGAAAAACTGTTTTTT
size: NA
V: TRBV6-1
D: TRBD1
J: TRBJ1-4

CDR3: CASSLGPGGNEQFF
DNA: TGTGCCAGCAGCTTAGGACCAGGCGGGAATGAGCAGTTCTTC
size: NA
V: TRBV7-9
D: NA
J: TRBJ2-1

CDR3: CAWSDNSGHQPQHF
DNA: TGTGCCTGGAGTGACAACAGCGGCCATCAGCCCCAGCATTTT
size: NA
V: TRBV30
D: NA
J: TRBJ1-5

CDR3: CASSLSYHGTGVYNEQFF
DNA: TGTGCCAGCAGCCTCAGTTACCACGGGACAGGGGTTTACAATGAGCAGTTCTTC
size: NA
V: TRBV14
D: TRBD1
J: TRBJ2-1

CDR3: CASTVGGPNTEAFF
DNA: TGTGCCAGCACCGTGGGGGGGCCAAACACTGAAGCTTTCTTT
size: NA
V: TRBV28
D: NA
J: TRBJ1-1

CDR3: CASSPLGQGLAKNIQYF
DNA: TGTGCCAGCAGTCCCCTCGGACAGGGACTAGCCAAAAACATTCAGTACTTC
size: NA
V: TRBV28
D: TRBD1
J: TRBJ2-4

CDR3: CASSFLRLAGDYEQYF
DNA: TGTGCCAGCAGCTTTCTGCGGCTAGCGGGAGACTACGAGCAGTACTTC
size: NA
V: TRBV7-8
D: TRBD2
J: TRBJ2-7

CDR3: CASSHRTGEGYTF
DNA: TGTGCCAGCAGCCATCGGACAGGGGAAGGCTACACCTTC
size: NA
V: TRBV3-1/TRBV3-2
D: TRBD1
J: TRBJ1-2

CDR3: CAISGQGANYGYTF
DNA: TGTGCCATCAGTGGGCAGGGGGCGAACTATGGCTACACCTTC
size: NA
V: TRBV10-3
D: TRBD1
J: TRBJ1-2

CDR3: CASKAGAHRGRVNTEAFF
DNA: TGTGCCAGCAAGGCTGGGGCACATAGGGGGCGCGTGAACACTGAAGCTTTCTTT
size: NA
V: TRBV27
D: TRBD1
J: TRBJ1-1

CDR3: CASSLRDRGSRAFF
DNA: TGTGCCAGCAGCCTGCGGGACAGAGGCTCGCGGGCTTTCTTT
size: once
V: TRBV9
D: TRBD1
J: TRBJ1-1

CDR3: CASGERTASYNEQFF
DNA: TGCGCCAGCGGGGAAAGGACAGCGTCCTACAATGAGCAGTTCTTC
size: once
V: TRBV10-2
D: NA
J: TRBJ2-1

CDR3: CASSEQGAVGNTEAFF
DNA: TGTGCCAGCTCTGAACAGGGGGCTGTGGGGAACACTGAAGCTTTCTTT
size: NA
V: TRBV18
D: TRBD1
J: TRBJ1-1

CDR3: CASSHRGFSETQYF
DNA: TGTGCCAGCAGCCACAGGGGTTTCTCAGAGACCCAGTACTTC
size: NA
V: TRBV11-2
D: TRBD1
J: TRBJ2-5

CDR3: CASSRGRGPVQETQYF
DNA: TGTGCCAGCAGTCGGGGCAGGGGGCCGGTCCAAGAGACCCAGTACTTC
size: NA
V: TRBV6-2/TRBV6-3
D: TRBD1
J: TRBJ2-5

CDR3: CASSQVPSGTSYEQYF
DNA: TGTGCCAGCAGCCAAGTACCTAGCGGGACCTCCTACGAGCAGTACTTC
size: NA
V: TRBV3-1/TRBV3-2
D: TRBD2
J: TRBJ2-7

CDR3: CASSWTGRVDTEAFF
DNA: TGTGCCAGCAGTTGGACAGGGAGGGTTGACACTGAAGCTTTCTTT
size: NA
V: TRBV6-5
D: TRBD1
J: TRBJ1-1

CDR3: CASSSPTGGLRTQYF
DNA: TGTGCCAGCAGCTCGCCGACAGGGGGTCTAAGAACGCAGTATTTT
size: NA
V: TRBV7-9
D: TRBD1
J: TRBJ2-3

CDR3: CAWVREGLYEQFF
DNA: TGTGCCTGGGTCCGGGAGGGCCTTTATGAGCAGTTCTTC
size: NA
V: TRBV30
D: TRBD2
J: TRBJ2-1

CDR3: CASSPDTPGGNTIYF
DNA: TGTGCCAGCAGCCCAGACACCCCCGGAGGAAACACCATATATTTT
size: NA
V: TRBV7-9
D: NA
J: TRBJ1-3

CDR3: CASTPGQTTLNTEAFF
DNA: TGTGCCAGCACCCCCGGACAGACAACTTTGAACACTGAAGCTTTCTTT
size: NA
V: TRBV27
D: NA
J: TRBJ1-1

CDR3: CASSLGDRAREAQHF
DNA: TGTGCCAGCAGCTTAGGGGACCGGGCTAGGGAGGCCCAGCATTTT
size: NA
V: TRBV28
D: NA
J: TRBJ1-5

CDR3: CASSFDSSNEKLFF
DNA: TGCGCCAGCAGCTTCGACAGTTCAAATGAAAAACTGTTTTTT
size: NA
V: TRBV5-1
D: NA
J: TRBJ1-4

CDR3: CASSLTSGTSEQYF
DNA: TGTGCCAGCAGTTTGACTAGCGGGACCAGCGAGCAGTACTTC
size: NA
V: TRBV27
D: TRBD2
J: TRBJ2-7